One T cell receptor beta chain is described in this entry. Its specificity is unknown. Other DNA sequences in the sample encode the same CDR3. This sample stems from a study of STAT5B mutations in CD4+ large granular lymphocyte leukemia. Study findings and constraints: Patient CD4-sorted repertoires looked more clonal than healthy CD4+ repertoires, even without putative leukemic clones. No patients shared main leukemic clonotypes, though around 25% appeared at low frequency elsewhere.

The V end was cut by 2 bases, the J end by 4 bases, with 7 bases between. Germline loops: CDR1 GTSNPN, CDR2 SVGIG (reference sequence). The CDR3 is made up of 12 amino acids. Only in-frame clones appear in the TCRdb table, and some are missing; sequencing was by immunoSEQ multiplex PCR. This table holds more than 45,000 clones, around 70% found once. Sequencing was carried out using CD4+ T cells from blood buffy coats. The receptor was isolated from a human donor in good health. The chain has TRBV30 and TRBJ2-3, with unresolved D. CDR3 nucleotide sequence: TGTGCCTGGAGTCGGGTAGCAGATACGCAGTATTTT. This encodes CAWSRVADTQYF. Variable domain in full (rest from reference TRBV30 and TRBJ2-3): SQTIHQWPATLVQPVGSPLSLECTVEGTSNPNLYWYRQAAGRGLQLLFYSVGIGQISSEVPQNLSASRPQDRQFILSSKKLLLSDSGFYLCAWSRVADTQYFGPGTRLTVL.